The sequence of this T cell receptor beta chain was determined in a study of blood T cell repertoires in COVID-19. Study at large: In each case, the material was cDNA or gDNA derived from T cells, B-cell-depleted T cells, or PBMCs.

The data were produced by immunoSEQ multiplex PCR, yet TCRdb's version contains in-frame clones alone and is incomplete. The data show about 210,000 clones, roughly 85% seen once. Patients in Seattle were enrolled during active infection, then followed longitudinally. Unmatched junction bases numbered 8, after V lost 1 base and J lost 7 bases. The CDR3 sequence is 15 residues long. Germline V gene sequence: CDR1 SGHDT, CDR2 YYEEEE. The material sequenced was peripheral blood. The clonotype was recovered from a woman in her 70s with COVID-19, enrolled during active disease. This rearrangement joins TRBV5-6 to TRBJ1-5, with 7 bases that match TRBD1. In DNA form, the CDR3 reads TGTGCCAGCAGCTTGAGACAGGGCGGGTACCAGCCCCAGCATTTT. It encodes CASSLRQGGYQPQHF. The full variable domain, its missing parts supplied by reference TRBV5-6 and TRBJ1-5, is DAGVTQSPTHLIKTRGQQVTLRCSPKSGHDTVSWYQQALGQGPQFIFQYYEEEERQRGNFPDRFSGHQFPNYSSELNVNALLLGDSALYLCASSLRQGGYQPQHFGDGTRLSIL.